What follows are 26 T cell receptor beta chains derived from one specimen sequenced in a study of post-analysis software for immune sequencing data (dated by TCRdb to about 2015). Overall study outcomes, separate from this receptor: Several TRBV segments, including TRBV5-6, TRBV5-1 and TRBV20-1, were significantly more frequent in patients than controls.

The library was produced with PCR. Sequencing instrument: Illumina HiSeq 2500. To reduce PCR and sequencing biases, unique molecular identifiers were built into the TCR beta cDNA libraries. The public reads were quality trimmed at Q25 with fastp and then assembled into clones with MiXCR by TCRdb, keeping productive beta chains. Rows are combined by CDR3 protein, so each entry shows the most common genes and DNA. A total of roughly 800,000 distinct CDR3 sequences appear in this sample, about 45% of them only once. Of the sample, roughly 5% falls within the top ten clones. Their specific antigens are unknown. Sequenced sample: blood. These TCRs come from a girl aged 5 to 17 with multiple sclerosis.

The chain joins TRBV18 to TRBJ2-5, with D uncertain. This CDR3 comprises 12 residues. V lost 3 bases to trimming and J lost 11 bases, with 13 bases between them. Per the germline V gene, CDR1 is KGHSH and CDR2 is LQKENI. In nucleotides, the CDR3 is TGTGCCAGCTCACCGGGAAGGACCCTTCAGTACTTC. Translated, it gives CASSPGRTLQYF.

There are a few counts of this clonotype. This chain connects TRBV6-6 to TRBJ1-5; 12 bases fit TRBD1. Germline loops: CDR1 MNHNY, CDR2 SVGAGI (reference sequence). CDR3 length: 17 amino acids. Trimming cost V 0 bases and J 6 bases; bases outside gene matches: 6. In nucleotides, the CDR3 is TGTGCCAGCAGTTACTCTCTGGGACAGGGGGCGGGTCAGCCCCAGCATTTT. Amino acids: CASSYSLGQGAGQPQHF.

V is TRBV2 and J is TRBJ2-3; TRBD2 might be the D (5 bases). Germline lookup yields CDR1 SNHLY and CDR2 FYNNEI. Trimming removed 7 bases from V and 3 bases from J, with 20 bases in between. The CDR3 sequence is 16 residues long. The CDR3 spells CASIRSRESGTDTQYF. CDR3 coding DNA: TGTGCCAGCATTCGTTCCCGCGAGTCGGGGACAGATACGCAGTATTTT.

The chain employs TRBV7-9 and TRBJ1-4, with TRBD1 identical over 9 bases. With V trimmed by 5 bases and J by 5 bases, 6 bases remained unmatched. CDR1 is SEHNR and CDR2 is FQNEAQ in the germline V gene (reference sequence). The CDR3 has 15 residues. The CDR3 nucleotides are TGTGCCAGCAGCCTCCGACAGGGGGTGAATGAAAAACTGTTTTTT. It is translated as CASSLRQGVNEKLFF.

This clonotype has only a few counts. J is TRBJ1-1 and V is TRBV2; D ambiguous. Germline CDR1 is SNHLY and CDR2 is FYNNEI. This CDR3 comprises 16 residues. V was shortened by 4 bases and J by 4 bases, with 19 bases between the two germline ends. CDR3 region: CASSVAPPELRTEAFF. The DNA of the CDR3 is TGTGCCAGCAGTGTCGCTCCCCCCGAGCTCCGCACTGAAGCTTTCTTT.

This clonotype was observed a handful of times. The V and J genes are TRBV28 and TRBJ2-5; the match to TRBD1 covers 9 bases. The CDR3 extends over 15 amino acids. Trimming cost V 8 bases and J 2 bases; bases outside gene matches: 9. The germline V gene encodes CDR1 MDHEN and CDR2 SYDVKM. This CDR3 is CASHESGQGQETQYF. The CDR3 DNA reads as TGTGCCAGCCATGAATCCGGACAGGGGCAAGAGACCCAGTACTTC.

J is TRBJ2-7 and V is TRBV20-1, with 7 bases lining up with TRBD2. Per the germline V gene, CDR1 is DFQATT and CDR2 is SNEGSKA (reference sequence). The CDR3 contains 16 residues. Trimming at V came to 1 base and at J to 3 bases, leaving 12 bases not matched to a gene. The CDR3 region has the DNA TGCAGTGCTAGAGCTCGAGGGAGCGGGATGTTCTACGAGCAGTACTTC. Translating gives CSARARGSGMFYEQYF.

This clonotype was observed a few times. V and J are TRBV27 and TRBJ2-1; D is perhaps TRBD1 (5 bases). Trimming removed 4 bases at V and 7 bases at J, with 11 bases between. Germline lookup yields CDR1 MNHEY and CDR2 SMNVEV (reference sequence). The CDR3 loop spans 13 amino acids. This CDR3 is CASSYGRANEQFF. The CDR3 coding sequence is TGTGCCAGCAGTTATGGCAGGGCGAATGAGCAGTTCTTC.

The gene calls are TRBV7-9 and TRBJ2-7; 8 bases map to TRBD2. The CDR3 contains 15 residues. V dropped 7 bases and J dropped 4; count of bases not matched to a gene: 12. Germline V gives CDR1 SEHNR, CDR2 FQNEAQ (reference sequence). The CDR3, as DNA: TGTGCCAGCACCGACGGGGGGGGCTACGGATACGAGCAGTACTTC. Protein: CASTDGGGYGYEQYF. The full variable domain, in which reference TRBV7-9 and TRBJ2-7 provide the parts outside the CDR3, is DTGVSQNPRHKITKRGQNVTFRCDPISEHNRLYWYRQTLGQGPEFLTYFQNEAQLEKSRLLSDRFSAERPKGSFSTLEIQRTEQGDSAMYLCASTDGGGYGYEQYFGPGTRLTVT.

This clonotype has only a few counts. The rearrangement links TRBV7-9 to TRBJ2-7; 7 bases are a match to TRBD2. V was clipped by 2 bases and J by 0 bases; unmatched bases: 10. The CDR3 is made up of 17 amino acids. CDR1 is SEHNR and CDR2 is FQNEAQ in the germline V gene (reference sequence). CDR3 bases: TGTGCCAGCAGCTTATTAAGAACTAGCGCGAGCTCCTACGAGCAGTACTTC. It specifies CASSLLRTSASSYEQYF.

This chain connects TRBV7-2 to TRBJ2-3; 10 positions match TRBD2. The V and J ends lost 5 bases and 4 bases, in that order; junction bases with no gene match: 9. The CDR3 length is 16 residues. Per germline, CDR1 SGHTA and CDR2 FQGNSA. The CDR3 DNA reads TGTGCCAGCAGCACAGGGACTAGCGAGGGGTCAGATACGCAGTATTTT. Encoded protein: CASSTGTSEGSDTQYF.

V usage is TRBV2 and J usage is TRBJ2-7; no firm D call. The tail of the sequence fits TRBJ2-5 better, so the J call may be wrong. Germline V gene sequence: CDR1 SNHLY, CDR2 FYNNEI. The CDR3 loop spans 12 amino acids. Here the CDR3 DNA reads TGTGCCAGCATAGGGCTCATGGAGACCCAGTACTTC. Translating it yields CASIGLMETQYF.

This sequence joins TRBV20-1 and TRBJ2-7; TRBD2 aligns across 8 bases. The CDR3 is made up of 15 amino acids. Germline V gene data show CDR1 as DFQATT and CDR2 as SNEGSKA (reference sequence). Trimming took 0 bases from V and 2 from J; bases not matched to a gene: 6. Here the CDR3 DNA reads TGCAGTGCTAGAGAGGGAACGGGAGGGACCTACGAGCAGTACTTC. Translated, it gives CSAREGTGGTYEQYF.

The CDR3 bases are TGCGCCAGCAGTGGGGGGGCTAGCGGGAGCCCCTACAATGAGCAGTTCTTC. Its protein is CASSGGASGSPYNEQFF. The chain joins TRBV10-1 to TRBJ2-1; 10 bases align to TRBD2. This CDR3 spans 17 amino acids. J gave up 2 bases and V 4 bases, and 8 bases lay outside the gene matches. Germline V CDR1 and CDR2: WNHNN, SYGVQD (reference sequence).

This clonotype appeared a single time. The chain is built from TRBV25-1 and TRBJ2-7, with D maybe TRBD2 (5 bases). The better agreement between TRBJ2-5 and the DNA end casts doubt on the J call. Per the germline V gene, CDR1 is MGHDK and CDR2 is SYGVNS. The CDR3 loop spans 14 amino acids. As DNA, the CDR3 is TGTGCCAGCAGGGAAGTCGGACGGGGAGAGACCCAGTACTTC. It translates to CASREVGRGETQYF.

The chain uses TRBV28 and TRBJ2-3; 14 bases agree with TRBD2. This CDR3 has 18 amino acids. Looked up from germline, CDR1 is MDHEN and CDR2 is SYDVKM. V was clipped by 5 bases and J by 0 bases; unmatched bases: 7. CDR3 bases: TGTGCCAGCAGTCTGGGACTAGCGGGGGACTCTAGCACAGATACGCAGTATTTT. Translated: CASSLGLAGDSSTDTQYF.

In its sample, this clonotype was seen a few times. The rearrangement uses TRBV18 and TRBJ2-7; 10 positions agree with TRBD2. Germline V lookup: CDR1 KGHSH, CDR2 LQKENI. V was pared by 3 bases and J by 3 bases, with 8 bases of the junction left unmatched. The CDR3 loop spans 16 amino acids. The chain's CDR3 is CASSPSGGLAVYEQYF. CDR3 coding DNA: TGTGCCAGCTCACCGTCCGGTGGACTAGCGGTCTACGAGCAGTACTTC.

This clonotype was recorded a few times. The rearrangement uses TRBV20-1 and TRBJ2-7; D might be TRBD1 or TRBD2, each matching 5 bases. Trimming removed 6 bases from V and 4 bases from J, with 16 bases in between. CDR3 length: 13 residues. The germline CDR1 and CDR2 sequences are DFQATT and SNEGSKA (reference sequence). The CDR3 DNA is TGCAGTGCGTGGGACCACGTCCGATACGAGCAGTACTTC. This sequence encodes CSAWDHVRYEQYF.

The rearrangement uses TRBV4-3 and TRBJ1-5; D gene uncertain. This CDR3 is 13 amino acids long. Per germline, CDR1 LGHNA and CDR2 YSLEER. Trimming took off 0 bases at V and 9 bases at J, with 9 bases between the two ends. The CDR3 coding sequence is TGCGCCAGCAGCCAAGATCGACATCGGCCCCAGCATTTT. This gives the protein CASSQDRHRPQHF.

The chain couples TRBV18 to TRBJ2-4; 15 bases are shared with TRBD2. The CDR3 contains 17 residues. J was trimmed by 1 base and V by 7 bases; bases with no gene match: 5. From germline, CDR1 is KGHSH and CDR2 LQKENI. CDR3 residues: CASLTGTSGRAKNIQYF. As DNA, the CDR3 is TGTGCCAGCTTAACAGGGACTAGCGGGAGGGCCAAAAACATTCAGTACTTC. Full variable domain (missing parts from reference TRBV18 and TRBJ2-4): NAGVMQNPRHLVRRRGQEARLRCSPMKGHSHVYWYRQLPEEGLKFMVYLQKENIIDESGMPKERFSAEFPKEGPSILRIQQVVRGDSAAYFCASLTGTSGRAKNIQYFGAGTRLSVL.

This clonotype appeared a few times. The V gene is TRBV15, the J gene TRBJ1-5; 9 bases align to TRBD1. The CDR3 contains 17 residues. The ends lost 0 bases at V and 3 bases at J; junction bases unmatched: 6. Germline values: CDR1 LNHNV, CDR2 YYDKDF (reference sequence). The CDR3 coding sequence is TGTGCCACCAGCAGAGATAAGTGGACAGGGGCCAATCAGCCCCAGCATTTT. Its translation: CATSRDKWTGANQPQHF.

The gene calls are TRBV29-1 and TRBJ2-5, with D hard to call. The V gene lost 1 base and the J gene lost 2 bases, with 11 bases spanning the gap. CDR3 size: 14 residues. CDR1 SQVTM and CDR2 ANQGSEA come from the germline V gene. CDR3 in amino acids: CSVEVVWSQETQYF. The CDR3 DNA is TGCAGCGTTGAAGTGGTGTGGTCTCAAGAGACCCAGTACTTC.

The V gene is TRBV9, the J gene TRBJ2-1; 10 bases map to TRBD2. Germline-derived CDR1 and CDR2 are SGDLS and YYNGEE. The CDR3 is 16 amino acids. Losses at the gene ends were 4 bases for V and 7 bases for J; bases not matched to a gene: 11. The DNA of the CDR3 is TGTGCCAGCAGCCCCATTCTAGCGGGAGTCAGGAATGAGCAGTTCTTC. Protein sequence: CASSPILAGVRNEQFF.

V is TRBV5-1 and J is TRBJ2-1, with D hard to call. There are 13 residues in the CDR3. V was clipped by 0 bases and J by 8 bases, with 9 bases between them. Germline values: CDR1 SGHRS, CDR2 YFSETQ. The CDR3 is CASSLELGDEQFF. The DNA for the CDR3 is TGCGCCAGCAGCTTGGAGCTTGGAGATGAGCAGTTCTTC.

V usage is TRBV29-1 and J usage is TRBJ2-1; TRBD2 matches 11 bases. With V trimmed by 4 bases and J by 4 bases, 6 bases remained unmatched. The CDR3 covers 15 residues. Germline lookup yields CDR1 SQVTM and CDR2 ANQGSEA. The CDR3 reads CSVVLGLAEYNEQFF. The CDR3 region has the DNA TGCAGCGTTGTTCTGGGACTAGCGGAATACAATGAGCAGTTCTTC.

This clonotype was counted a few times. The rearrangement links TRBV24-1 to TRBJ2-1; TRBD2 matches 10 bases. Unmatched junction bases numbered 4, after V lost 3 bases and J lost 0 bases. Germline V lookup: CDR1 KGHDR, CDR2 SFDVKD. The CDR3 loop spans 17 amino acids. The CDR3 loop is CATSDALAGDSYNEQFF. CDR3 sequence (DNA): TGTGCCACCAGTGATGCCCTAGCGGGAGACTCCTACAATGAGCAGTTCTTC.